This T cell receptor (beta chain) was observed in a study of blood T cell repertoires in COVID-19 (TCRdb year 2020). About the full investigation: Collaborator samples came from the United States, Italy and Spain and covered acute and convalescent phases of COVID-19. The repertoires were released in a freely available public database intended as a resource for research on the immune response to SARS-CoV-2. Where available, HLA class I and class II types were taken from metadata supplied by the sample provider and were not determined by assay-based typing. Deeply sampled blood TCRbeta repertoires from subjects exposed to, actively infected with, or recovered from COVID-19 were included in the dataset. Samples came from the ongoing ImmuneRACE study (first 160 participants) plus 1,254 subjects from 6 global collaborators. A de-identified subject ID, COVID-19 status, age in years and sex were almost always included in the sample metadata. The prospective study material was composed of cDNA or gDNA derived from T cells, B-cell-depleted T cells, or PBMCs. Overall study results and their limits: Clinical and demographic metadata were provided uncurated, with the amount varying by source and participant.

The immunoSEQ Assay, a bias-controlled multiplex PCR, was used to amplify TCRbeta CDR3 regions from genomic DNA. The source study handled its data this way. Nucleated cell counts per sample were estimated from amplification of reference gene primers within the assay. To quantify the absolute abundance of each unique TCRbeta CDR3 rearrangement, sequence reads were collapsed and filtered. Productive Simpson clonality was computed per sample as the square root of Simpson's diversity index over productive rearrangements. Held by TCRdb, this immuneACCESS table contains in-frame sequences only and omits some clones. Under half of the omission traces to an unresolved V gene where checked; the cause of the rest is unknown. Clonal size and the V and J genes are those of that table, whereas D and trimming came from the DNA. The sample table records around 220,000 clones; 80% to 85% of these occur just once. Approximately 5.3% of the sample rests with the top ten.

Taken from cysteine to phenylalanine, the CDR3 has 19 residues. Only the CDR3 DNA stays, 57 bases, in frame from base 1. The V end loses 5 bases and the J end loses 4 bases, and a stretch of 24 bases separates them. CDR1 and CDR2 are drawn from the germline V gene (reference sequence): MNHEY, SMNVEV. As concerns this clone: The antigen it binds to is not known. Base qualities are missing; no much larger clone stands one base away.

The collaborating institutions used their own protocols to collect whole blood in K2EDTA tubes. For TCRbeta analysis, collaborator samples were shipped as frozen whole blood, as isolated PBMCs, or as DNA extracted from either sample type. Sequences were obtained from peripheral blood. This clonotype was sampled from a human donor in a cohort sampled during active COVID-19. The V and J segments used are TRBV27 and TRBJ2-6, and perhaps TRBD1 as D gene, on 6 matching bases. The CDR3 corresponds to CASSPSLGRGTGGANVLTF. The DNA reads as follows: TGTGCCAGCAGTCCTTCCTTGGGCAGGGGTACTGGGGGGGCCAACGTCCTGACTTTC.